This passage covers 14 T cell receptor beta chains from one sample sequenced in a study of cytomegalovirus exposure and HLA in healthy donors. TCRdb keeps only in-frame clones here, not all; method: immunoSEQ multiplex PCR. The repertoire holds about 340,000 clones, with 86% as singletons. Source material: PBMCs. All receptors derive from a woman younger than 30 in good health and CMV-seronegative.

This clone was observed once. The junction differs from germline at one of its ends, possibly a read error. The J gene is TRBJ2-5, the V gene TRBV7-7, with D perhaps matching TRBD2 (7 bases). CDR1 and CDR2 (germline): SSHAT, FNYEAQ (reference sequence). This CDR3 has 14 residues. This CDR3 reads CASSWGRESGTQYF. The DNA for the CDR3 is TGTGCTAGCAGCTGGGGGCGGGAGTCCGGGACCCAGTACTTC.

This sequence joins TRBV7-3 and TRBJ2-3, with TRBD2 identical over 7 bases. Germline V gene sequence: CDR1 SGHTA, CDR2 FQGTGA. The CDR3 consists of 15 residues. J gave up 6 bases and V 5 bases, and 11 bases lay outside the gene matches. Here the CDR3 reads CASSVGAGVGDTQYF. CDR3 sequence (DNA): TGTGCCAGCAGCGTAGGGGCGGGAGTTGGTGATACGCAGTATTTT.

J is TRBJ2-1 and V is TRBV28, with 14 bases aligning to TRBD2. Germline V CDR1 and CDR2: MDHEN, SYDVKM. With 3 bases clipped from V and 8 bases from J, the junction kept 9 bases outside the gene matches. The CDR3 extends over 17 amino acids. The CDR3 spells CASSFWGTSGSKYEQFF. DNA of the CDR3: TGTGCCAGCAGTTTCTGGGGGACTAGCGGGAGTAAATATGAGCAGTTCTTC.

CDR3 sequence reads: CASSIGTYNQPQHF. As DNA, the CDR3 is TGTGCCAGTAGTATAGGAACATATAATCAGCCCCAGCATTTT. V and J are TRBV19 and TRBJ1-5; no clear D. This CDR3 is built from 14 residues. Between the trimmed V and J ends, which lost 1 base and 4 bases, there was a span of 8 bases. Germline values: CDR1 LNHDA, CDR2 SQIVND (reference sequence).

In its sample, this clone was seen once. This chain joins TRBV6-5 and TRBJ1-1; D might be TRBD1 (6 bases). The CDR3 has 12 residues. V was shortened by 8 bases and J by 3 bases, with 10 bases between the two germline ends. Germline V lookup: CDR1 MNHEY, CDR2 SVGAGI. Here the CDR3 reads CASWGPHTEAFF. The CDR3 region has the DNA TGTGCCAGCTGGGGGCCCCACACTGAAGCTTTCTTT.

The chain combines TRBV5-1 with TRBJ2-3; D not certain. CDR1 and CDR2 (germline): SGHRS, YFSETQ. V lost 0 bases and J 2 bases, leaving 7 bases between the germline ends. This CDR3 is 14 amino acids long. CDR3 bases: TGCGCCAGCAGCTTGGAACAGTACACAGATACGCAGTATTTT. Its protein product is CASSLEQYTDTQYF.

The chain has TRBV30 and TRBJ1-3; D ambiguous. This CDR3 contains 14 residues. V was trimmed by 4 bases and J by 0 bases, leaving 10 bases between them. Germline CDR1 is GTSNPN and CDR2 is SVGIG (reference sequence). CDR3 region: CAWTEGSSGNTIYF. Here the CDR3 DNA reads TGTGCCTGGACGGAGGGCAGCTCTGGAAACACCATATATTTT.

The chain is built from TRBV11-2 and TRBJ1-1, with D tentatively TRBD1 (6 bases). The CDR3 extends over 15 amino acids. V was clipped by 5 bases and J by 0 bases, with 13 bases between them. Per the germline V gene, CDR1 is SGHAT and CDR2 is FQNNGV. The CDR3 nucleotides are TGTGCCAGCAGCCCCCGTACAGGGATGAACACTGAAGCTTTCTTT. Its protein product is CASSPRTGMNTEAFF.

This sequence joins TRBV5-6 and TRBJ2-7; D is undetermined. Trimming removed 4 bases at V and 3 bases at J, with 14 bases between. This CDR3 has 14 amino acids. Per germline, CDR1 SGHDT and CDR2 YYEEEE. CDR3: CASSDRVLFYEQYF. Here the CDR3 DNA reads TGTGCCAGCAGCGACCGGGTCCTTTTCTACGAGCAGTACTTC.

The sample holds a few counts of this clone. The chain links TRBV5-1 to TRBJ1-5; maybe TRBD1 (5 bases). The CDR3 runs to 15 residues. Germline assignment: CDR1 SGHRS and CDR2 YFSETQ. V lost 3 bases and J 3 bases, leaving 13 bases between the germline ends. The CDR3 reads CASSSTGEPNQPQHF. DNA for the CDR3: TGCGCCAGCAGCTCAACAGGAGAGCCCAATCAGCCCCAGCATTTT.

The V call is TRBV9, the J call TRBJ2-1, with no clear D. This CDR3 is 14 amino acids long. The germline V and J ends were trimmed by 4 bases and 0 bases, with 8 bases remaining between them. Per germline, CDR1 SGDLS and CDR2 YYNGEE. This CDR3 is CASSPRGSYNEQFF. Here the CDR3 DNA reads TGTGCCAGCAGCCCCAGAGGCTCCTACAATGAGCAGTTCTTC. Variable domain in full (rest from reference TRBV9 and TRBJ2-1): DSGVTQTPKHLITATGQRVTLRCSPRSGDLSVYWYQQSLDQGLQFLIQYYNGEERAKGNILERFSAQQFPDLHSELNLSSLELGDSALYFCASSPRGSYNEQFFGPGTRLTVL.

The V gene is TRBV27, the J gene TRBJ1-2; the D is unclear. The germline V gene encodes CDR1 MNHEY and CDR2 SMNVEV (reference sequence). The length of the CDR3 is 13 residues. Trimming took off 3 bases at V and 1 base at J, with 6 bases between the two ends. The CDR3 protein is CASSFGLNYGYTF. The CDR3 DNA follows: TGTGCCAGCAGTTTTGGCCTTAACTATGGCTACACCTTC.

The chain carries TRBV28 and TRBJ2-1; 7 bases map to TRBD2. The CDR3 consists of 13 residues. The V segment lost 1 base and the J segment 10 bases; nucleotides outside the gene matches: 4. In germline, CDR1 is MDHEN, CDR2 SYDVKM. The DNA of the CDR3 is TGTGCCAGCAGTTTATCGGCGGGAGACGAGCAGTTCTTC. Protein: CASSLSAGDEQFF.

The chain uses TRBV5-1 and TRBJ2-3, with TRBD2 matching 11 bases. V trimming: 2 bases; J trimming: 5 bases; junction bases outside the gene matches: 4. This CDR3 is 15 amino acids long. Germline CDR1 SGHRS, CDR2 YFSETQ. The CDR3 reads CASSLLAGVGDTQYF. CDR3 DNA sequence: TGCGCCAGCAGCTTACTAGCGGGAGTGGGAGATACGCAGTATTTT.